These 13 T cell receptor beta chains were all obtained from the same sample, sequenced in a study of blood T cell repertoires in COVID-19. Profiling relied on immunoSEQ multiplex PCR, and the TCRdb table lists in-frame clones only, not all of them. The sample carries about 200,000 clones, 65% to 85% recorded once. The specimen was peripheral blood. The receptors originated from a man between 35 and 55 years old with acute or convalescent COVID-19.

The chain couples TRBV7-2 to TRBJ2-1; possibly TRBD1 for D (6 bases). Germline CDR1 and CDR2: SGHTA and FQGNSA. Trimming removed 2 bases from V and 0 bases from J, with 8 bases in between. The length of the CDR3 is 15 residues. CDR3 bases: TGTGCCAGCAGCTTACAGGGGTTCTCCTACAATGAGCAGTTCTTC. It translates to CASSLQGFSYNEQFF.

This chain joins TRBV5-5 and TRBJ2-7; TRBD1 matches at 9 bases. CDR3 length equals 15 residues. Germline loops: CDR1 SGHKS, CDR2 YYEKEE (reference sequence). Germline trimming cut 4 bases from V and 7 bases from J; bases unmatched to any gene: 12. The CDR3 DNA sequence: TGTGCCAGCAGCCACCTCCGGGACAGGGTAGGAGAGCAGTACTTC. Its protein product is CASSHLRDRVGEQYF.

The CDR3 sequence is CASSIGTVLNTEAFF. DNA for the CDR3: TGCGCCAGCAGCATAGGGACAGTTTTGAACACTGAAGCTTTCTTT. The J gene is TRBJ1-1, the V gene TRBV5-1, with TRBD1 identical over 7 bases. The length of the CDR3 is 15 residues. The germline gives CDR1 SGHRS, CDR2 YFSETQ. V gave up 4 bases and J gave up 0 bases; unmatched junction bases: 6.

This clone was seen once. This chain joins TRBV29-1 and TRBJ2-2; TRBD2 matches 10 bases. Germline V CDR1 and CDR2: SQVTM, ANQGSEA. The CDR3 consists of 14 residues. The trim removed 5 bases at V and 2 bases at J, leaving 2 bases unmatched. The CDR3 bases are TGCAGCGTTTGGACTAGCGGTAACACCGGGGAGCTGTTTTTT. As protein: CSVWTSGNTGELFF.

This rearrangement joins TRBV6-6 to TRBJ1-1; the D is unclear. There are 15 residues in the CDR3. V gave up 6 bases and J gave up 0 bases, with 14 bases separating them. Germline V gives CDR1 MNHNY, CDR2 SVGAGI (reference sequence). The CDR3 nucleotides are TGTGCCAGCAGCCCGGGAAAACAGTTGAACACTGAAGCTTTCTTT. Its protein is CASSPGKQLNTEAFF.

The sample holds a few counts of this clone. This chain's CDR3 is CASSSNGGAYEQYF. CDR3 DNA sequence: TGTGCCAGCAGCTCCAATGGGGGGGCCTACGAGCAGTACTTC. The V and J genes are TRBV7-2 and TRBJ2-7; 7 bases match TRBD2. V lost 4 bases and J lost 2; bases outside the gene matches: 5. The CDR3 has 14 residues. Germline V lookup: CDR1 SGHTA, CDR2 FQGNSA.

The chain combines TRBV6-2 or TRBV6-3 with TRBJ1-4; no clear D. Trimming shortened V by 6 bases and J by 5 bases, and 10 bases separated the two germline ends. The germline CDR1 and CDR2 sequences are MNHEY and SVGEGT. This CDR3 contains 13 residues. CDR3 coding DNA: TGTGCCAGCAGCGGCAGGCGAAATGAAAAACTGTTTTTT. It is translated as CASSGRRNEKLFF.

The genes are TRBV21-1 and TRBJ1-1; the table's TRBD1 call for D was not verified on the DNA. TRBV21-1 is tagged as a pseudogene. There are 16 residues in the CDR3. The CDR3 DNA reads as TGTGCCAGCAGCAAGAGGGGACAGGGAGGGAACACTGAAGCTTTCTTT. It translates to CASSKRGQGGNTEAFF.

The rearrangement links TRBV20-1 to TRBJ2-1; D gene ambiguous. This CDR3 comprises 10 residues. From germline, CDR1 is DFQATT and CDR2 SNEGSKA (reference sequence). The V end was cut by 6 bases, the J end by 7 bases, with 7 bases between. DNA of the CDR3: TGCAGTGCAGCCGGGAATGAGCAGTTCTTC. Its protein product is CSAAGNEQFF.

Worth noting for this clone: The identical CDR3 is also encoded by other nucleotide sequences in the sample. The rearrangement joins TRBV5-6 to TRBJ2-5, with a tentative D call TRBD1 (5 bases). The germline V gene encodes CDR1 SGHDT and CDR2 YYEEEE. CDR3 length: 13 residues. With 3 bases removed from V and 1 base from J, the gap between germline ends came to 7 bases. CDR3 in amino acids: CASSSTVQETQYF. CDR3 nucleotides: TGTGCCAGCAGCTCGACAGTCCAAGAGACCCAGTACTTC.

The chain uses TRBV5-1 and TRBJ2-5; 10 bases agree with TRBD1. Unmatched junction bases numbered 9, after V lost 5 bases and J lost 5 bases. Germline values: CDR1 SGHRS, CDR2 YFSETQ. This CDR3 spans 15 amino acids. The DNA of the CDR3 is TGCGCCAGCAGACTGATGACAGGGGGCACGGAGACCCAGTACTTC. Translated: CASRLMTGGTETQYF.

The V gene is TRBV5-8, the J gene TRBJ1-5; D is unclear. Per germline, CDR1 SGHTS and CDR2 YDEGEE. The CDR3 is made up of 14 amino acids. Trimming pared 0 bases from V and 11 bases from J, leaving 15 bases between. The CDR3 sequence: CASSLVRPAGSQHF. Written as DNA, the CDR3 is TGTGCCAGCAGCTTGGTCAGGCCGGCGGGGTCCCAGCATTTT.

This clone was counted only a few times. CDR3 amino acids: CASSVGGLDRGDTQYF. CDR3 bases: TGTGCCAGCAGCGTAGGAGGACTAGATCGGGGAGATACGCAGTATTTT. The chain employs TRBV9 and TRBJ2-3; 7 bases line up with TRBD2. CDR1 is SGDLS and CDR2 is YYNGEE in the germline V gene. J was trimmed by 5 bases and V by 0 bases; bases with no gene match: 9. CDR3 length: 16 residues.